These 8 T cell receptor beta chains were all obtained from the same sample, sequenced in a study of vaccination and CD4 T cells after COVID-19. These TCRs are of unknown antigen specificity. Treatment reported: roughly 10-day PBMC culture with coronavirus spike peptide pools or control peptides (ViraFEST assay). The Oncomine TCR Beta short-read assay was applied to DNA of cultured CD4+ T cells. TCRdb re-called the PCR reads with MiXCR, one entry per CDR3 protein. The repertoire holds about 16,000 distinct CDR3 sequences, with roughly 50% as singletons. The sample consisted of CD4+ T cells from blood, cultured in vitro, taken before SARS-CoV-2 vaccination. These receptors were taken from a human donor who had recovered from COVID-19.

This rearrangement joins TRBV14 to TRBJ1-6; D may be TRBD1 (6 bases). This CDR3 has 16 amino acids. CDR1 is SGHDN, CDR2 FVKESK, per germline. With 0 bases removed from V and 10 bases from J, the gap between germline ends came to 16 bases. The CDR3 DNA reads TGTGCCAGCAGCCAAGATCTCCCGACAAGGGGGTCACCCCTCCACTTT. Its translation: CASSQDLPTRGSPLHF.

The CDR3 reads CSARDPRSTDTQYF. As DNA, the CDR3 is TGCAGTGCTAGAGATCCCCGGAGCACAGATACGCAGTATTTT. This chain joins TRBV20-1 and TRBJ2-3; the D is unclear. The CDR3 extends over 14 amino acids. The V end was cut by 0 bases, the J end by 0 bases, with 7 bases between. Germline CDR1 is DFQATT and CDR2 is SNEGSKA (reference sequence).

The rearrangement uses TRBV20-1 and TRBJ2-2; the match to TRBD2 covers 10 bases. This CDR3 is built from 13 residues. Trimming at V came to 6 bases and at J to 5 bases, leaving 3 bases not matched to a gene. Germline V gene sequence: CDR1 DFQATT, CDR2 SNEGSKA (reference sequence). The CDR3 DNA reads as TGCAGTGCGGAGACTAGCGGGACCGGGGAGCTGTTTTTT. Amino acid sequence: CSAETSGTGELFF.

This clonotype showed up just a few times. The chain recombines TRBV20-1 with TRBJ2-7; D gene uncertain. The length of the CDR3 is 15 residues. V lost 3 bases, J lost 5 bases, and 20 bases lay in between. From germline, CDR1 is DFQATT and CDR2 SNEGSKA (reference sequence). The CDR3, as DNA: TGCAGTGCTAGTGAGACCCCGCCCCGAAGGAACGAGCAGTACTTC. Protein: CSASETPPRRNEQYF.

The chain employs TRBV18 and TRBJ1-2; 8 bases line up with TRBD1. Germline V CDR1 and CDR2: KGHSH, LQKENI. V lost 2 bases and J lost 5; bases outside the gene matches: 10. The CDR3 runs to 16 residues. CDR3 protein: CASSPSRGQAGYGYTF. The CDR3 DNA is TGTGCCAGCTCACCATCGAGGGGACAGGCAGGGTATGGCTACACCTTC.

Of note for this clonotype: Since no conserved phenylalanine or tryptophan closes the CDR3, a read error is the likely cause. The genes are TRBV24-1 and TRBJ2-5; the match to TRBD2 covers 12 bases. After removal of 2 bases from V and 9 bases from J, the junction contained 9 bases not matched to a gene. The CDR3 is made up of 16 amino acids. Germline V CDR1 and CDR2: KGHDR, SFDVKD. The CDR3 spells CATSDSGTSGSQAQYL. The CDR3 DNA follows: TGTGCCACCAGTGATTCCGGGACTAGCGGGTCCCAAGCCCAGTACCTC.

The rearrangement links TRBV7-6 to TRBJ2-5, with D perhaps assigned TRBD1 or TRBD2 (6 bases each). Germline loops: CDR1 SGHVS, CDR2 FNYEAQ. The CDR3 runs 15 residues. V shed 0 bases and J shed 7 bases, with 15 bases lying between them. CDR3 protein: CASSLAGGPPGTQYF. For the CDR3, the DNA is TGTGCCAGCAGCTTAGCGGGGGGCCCCCCTGGGACCCAGTACTTC.

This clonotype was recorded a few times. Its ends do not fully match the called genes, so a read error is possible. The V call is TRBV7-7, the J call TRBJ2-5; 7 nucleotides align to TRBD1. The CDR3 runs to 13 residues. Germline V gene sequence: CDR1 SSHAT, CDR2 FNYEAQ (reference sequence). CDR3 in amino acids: CASSLERDRTQYF. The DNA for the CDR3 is TGTGCTAGCAGCTTAGAGAGGGACAGGACCCAGTACTTC.